This is a list of T cell receptor beta chains from one sample in a study of cytomegalovirus exposure and HLA in healthy donors. The protocol was immunoSEQ multiplex PCR, while the TCRdb copy is restricted to in-frame clones and leaves out a portion. This sample has about 210,000 clones, with roughly 79% found just once. Source material: PBMCs. Source of these receptors: a male donor in good health and CMV-seronegative. Both conserved end residues are part of each CDR3. D genes are given only for firm matches. Size tells how often a clone was seen (once, few, many) or the class of an expanded clone, and some rows leave it out.

CASPLKGGSSGANVLTF,TGTGCCAGCCCTTTAAAGGGGGGGAGCTCTGGGGCCAACGTCCTGACTTTC,TRBV7-9,.,TRBJ2-6,few
CASSLAPMDSQETQYF,TGCGCCAGCAGCTTGGCCCCCATGGACAGCCAAGAGACCCAGTACTTC,TRBV5-1,.,TRBJ2-5,.
CASSSSGYYGYTF,TGTGCCAGCAGCTCATCAGGATACTATGGCTACACCTTC,TRBV5-5,.,TRBJ1-2,few
CASSYVATYNSPLHF,TGTGCCAGCAGTTACGTGGCCACCTATAATTCACCCCTCCACTTT,TRBV6-5,.,TRBJ1-6,.
CASSLEASGSTDTQYF,TGTGCCAGCAGCTTAGAAGCTAGCGGGAGCACAGATACGCAGTATTTT,TRBV7-2,TRBD2,TRBJ2-3,.
CASTGQGREFGYTF,TGCGCCAGCACGGGACAGGGCCGGGAGTTTGGCTACACCTTC,TRBV5-1,TRBD1,TRBJ1-2,.
CASYRRGVSSYGYTF,TGTGCCAGCTACCGCCGGGGGGTGTCTTCGTATGGCTACACCTTC,TRBV2,.,TRBJ1-2,.
CASSLFQGDIYGYTF,TGTGCCAGCAGTTTATTTCAGGGGGATATCTATGGCTACACCTTC,TRBV27,TRBD1,TRBJ1-2,.
CAWSGDRSFNTEAFF,TGTGCCTGGAGCGGAGACAGGTCCTTCAACACTGAAGCTTTCTTT,TRBV30,.,TRBJ1-1,.
CASSLEAEFYNQPQHF,TGTGCCAGCAGCTTAGAAGCGGAATTTTACAATCAGCCCCAGCATTTT,TRBV7-2,.,TRBJ1-5,.
CASRSDRFTGNTIYF,TGTGCCAGCAGATCCGACAGGTTTACTGGAAACACCATATATTTT,TRBV28,.,TRBJ1-3,once
CASSPPDRTGNEKLFF,TGTGCCAGCTCACCACCGGACAGGACAGGGAATGAAAAACTGTTTTTT,TRBV18,TRBD1,TRBJ1-4,.
CASSLGRAYGYTF,TGTGCCAGCAGTTTGGGCAGGGCCTATGGCTACACCTTC,TRBV28,.,TRBJ1-2,.
CASSTGLGDTQYF,TGTGCCAGCAGTACAGGGTTAGGAGATACGCAGTATTTT,TRBV6-5,.,TRBJ2-3,.
CASSPGQSLNQPQHF,TGTGCCAGCTCGCCGGGACAGAGTCTAAATCAGCCCCAGCATTTT,TRBV18,TRBD1,TRBJ1-5,.
CASKSSGNTIYF,TGTGCCAGCAAGAGCTCTGGAAACACCATATATTTT,TRBV25-1,.,TRBJ1-3,few
CSVGGVSGGGYGYTF,TGCAGCGTTGGGGGGGTGTCAGGGGGAGGCTATGGCTACACCTTC,TRBV29-1,TRBD1,TRBJ1-2,.
CASSDRGRETQYF,TGTGCCAGCAGCGACAGGGGGCGGGAGACCCAGTACTTC,TRBV11-1,TRBD1,TRBJ2-5,.
CASSVEGQGAREQYF,TGTGCCAGCAGCGTAGAAGGACAGGGGGCCCGGGAGCAGTACTTC,TRBV9,TRBD1,TRBJ2-7,.
CASSPRQGVTEAFF,TGTGCCAGCAGCCCCCGACAGGGGGTAACTGAAGCTTTCTTT,TRBV11-1,TRBD1,TRBJ1-1,once
CASSKDRGNTIYF,TGTGCCAGCAGCAAGGACAGGGGAAACACCATATATTTT,TRBV7-6,TRBD1,TRBJ1-3,.
CASSFGTGNQPQHF,TGTGCCAGCAGCTTCGGGACAGGGAATCAGCCCCAGCATTTT,TRBV5-8,TRBD1,TRBJ1-5,.
CASSYRGNDGYTF,TGTGCCAGCAGCTACAGGGGGAACGATGGCTACACCTTC,TRBV7-2,TRBD1,TRBJ1-2,.
CASANPPYNEQFF,TGTGCCAGCGCTAACCCTCCCTACAATGAGCAGTTCTTC,TRBV25-1,.,TRBJ2-1,once
CASSFGPSGGTDTQYF,TGTGCCAGCAGTTTCGGGCCTAGCGGGGGCACAGATACGCAGTATTTT,TRBV27,TRBD2,TRBJ2-3,.
CASRDSGLQAETQYF,TGTGCCAGTAGGGACTCGGGCCTCCAGGCAGAGACCCAGTACTTC,TRBV19,.,TRBJ2-5,.
CASSLVKAGGYYEQYF,TGTGCCAGCAGCTTAGTAAAGGCAGGGGGCTACTACGAGCAGTACTTC,TRBV7-2,TRBD1,TRBJ2-7,.
CASTGPRLNSPLHF,TGTGCCAGCACGGGTCCAAGACTTAATTCACCCCTCCACTTT,TRBV2,.,TRBJ1-6,once
CASSLAGAANSYEQYF,TGTGCCAGCAGCTTAGCGGGGGCAGCAAACTCCTACGAGCAGTACTTC,TRBV7-9,.,TRBJ2-7,.
CASSLVAGGWAGELFF,TGCGCCAGCAGCTTGGTTGCAGGGGGTTGGGCCGGGGAGCTGTTTTTT,TRBV5-1,TRBD1,TRBJ2-2,.
CASSAGLAYEQYF,TGTGCCAGCAGTGCGGGACTAGCCTACGAGCAGTACTTC,TRBV25-1,TRBD2,TRBJ2-7,many
CASSQGGDRTETQYF,TGCGCCAGCAGCCAAGGTGGGGACAGGACAGAGACCCAGTACTTC,TRBV4-1,TRBD1,TRBJ2-5,.
CASSLEDRANTGELFF,TGTGCCAGCAGCTTAGAGGACAGGGCGAACACCGGGGAGCTGTTTTTT,TRBV5-5,TRBD1,TRBJ2-2,.
CASRDSVNTEAFF,TGCGCCAGCAGGGACAGCGTCAACACTGAAGCTTTCTTT,TRBV2,TRBD1,TRBJ1-1,.
CASTLKVGTSGRNEQFF,TGTGCCAGCACCTTAAAGGTCGGGACTAGCGGGAGGAATGAGCAGTTCTTC,TRBV27,TRBD2,TRBJ2-1,.
CASSLVGGRGNSYEQYF,TGTGCCAGCAGTTTAGTAGGCGGCAGGGGTAACTCCTACGAGCAGTACTTC,TRBV28,.,TRBJ2-7,few
CAISERSGSYNEQFF,TGTGCCATCAGTGAGCGCAGCGGGAGTTACAATGAGCAGTTCTTC,TRBV10-3,TRBD2,TRBJ2-1,.
CASSLVEGAVYEQYF,TGTGCCAGCAGCTTAGTGGAGGGGGCAGTTTACGAGCAGTACTTC,TRBV7-2,.,TRBJ2-7,once
CASSQDTRGDYNEQFF,TGCGCCAGCAGCCAAGATACCCGGGGGGACTACAATGAGCAGTTCTTC,TRBV4-3,TRBD2,TRBJ2-1,.
CASSAGQDNIGYTF,TGCGCCAGCAGTGCTGGGCAAGATAATATCGGCTACACCTTC,TRBV10-2,.,TRBJ1-2,.
CASRGLAEWNEQFF,TGTGCCAGCAGGGGACTAGCGGAGTGGAATGAGCAGTTCTTC,TRBV6-5,TRBD2,TRBJ2-1,.
CASSYLPGTGIIDEQFF,TGCGCCAGCAGCTACCTTCCCGGGACAGGGATAATTGATGAGCAGTTCTTC,TRBV5-1,TRBD1,TRBJ2-1,once
CASSYEGVGNSPLHF,TGTGCCAGCAGTTATGAAGGGGTGGGAAATTCACCCCTCCACTTT,TRBV6-5,.,TRBJ1-6,once
CASSEGRLTLAQYF,TGTGCCAGCAGTGAAGGTAGACTAACCTTGGCGCAGTACTTC,TRBV6-1,.,TRBJ2-7,.
CASSEKNPGTQYF,TGCGCCAGCAGCGAAAAAAATCCGGGAACCCAGTACTTC,TRBV5-1,.,TRBJ2-5,.
CSVARGRTEAFF,TGCAGCGTTGCTAGGGGGCGGACTGAAGCTTTCTTT,TRBV29-1,TRBD1,TRBJ1-1,.
CASSQEGGGLGEQYF,TGCGCCAGCAGCCAAGAGGGGGGAGGGTTGGGCGAGCAGTACTTC,TRBV4-1,TRBD2,TRBJ2-7,.
CASGRGEGARTDTQYF,TGTGCTAGTGGCCGCGGAGAGGGGGCGCGAACAGATACGCAGTATTTT,TRBV12-5,TRBD1,TRBJ2-3,.
CASSYSAGQETQYF,TGTGCCAGCAGTTACTCAGCGGGGCAAGAGACCCAGTACTTC,TRBV6-5,TRBD2,TRBJ2-5,.
CAWSVRRGGNYGYTF,TGTGCCTGGAGTGTACGGCGGGGCGGTAACTATGGCTACACCTTC,TRBV30,.,TRBJ1-2,.
CASSLEGAANEKLFF,TGTGCCAGCAGCTTGGAAGGGGCAGCTAATGAAAAACTGTTTTTT,TRBV5-4,.,TRBJ1-4,few
CASSLEANYGYTF,TGTGCCAGCAGTTTGGAGGCTAACTATGGCTACACCTTC,TRBV27,.,TRBJ1-2,.
CASSDPGQGALETQYF,TGTGCCAGCAGTGATCCGGGACAGGGGGCCTTGGAGACCCAGTACTTC,TRBV25-1,TRBD1,TRBJ2-5,.
CATKTGEPARQHTYNEQFF,TGTGCCACCAAGACAGGAGAACCCGCTAGGCAGCACACATACAATGAGCAGTTCTTC,TRBV15,.,TRBJ2-1,once
CASSHPRYSYEQYF,TGTGCCAGCAGCCACCCTCGGTACTCCTACGAGCAGTACTTC,TRBV7-9,.,TRBJ2-7,.